These 9 T cell receptor beta chains were sequenced from one sample in a study of blood T cell repertoires in COVID-19. Repertoires were generated with immunoSEQ multiplex PCR, while TCRdb's copy carries only in-frame clones and drops some. The table lists 250,000 or so clones, 82% of them singletons, with under 2% in the top ten. Sample: peripheral blood. These TCRs come from a woman of 80 years or more with acute or convalescent COVID-19.

This clone was counted a few times. The chain links TRBV5-8 to TRBJ2-7; maybe TRBD2 (5 bases). Germline lookup yields CDR1 SGHTS and CDR2 YDEGEE. The CDR3 is 14 amino acids. Trimming stripped 5 bases from V and 1 base from J, with 13 bases between. CDR3: CASSKRPRSYEQYF. The CDR3 DNA follows: TGTGCCAGCAGTAAGCGGCCTAGGTCCTACGAGCAGTACTTC. The full variable domain, its missing parts supplied by reference TRBV5-8 and TRBJ2-7, is EAGVTQSPTHLIKTRGQQATLRCSPISGHTSVYWYQQALGLGLQFLLWYDEGEERNRGNFPPRFSGRQFPNYSSELNVNALELEDSALYLCASSKRPRSYEQYFGPGTRLTVT.

This chain links TRBV4-1 with TRBJ2-3; D perhaps matches TRBD2 (7 bases). CDR1 is MGHRA and CDR2 is YSYEKL in the germline V gene. The CDR3 is 15 residues long. Trimming pared 1 base from V and 4 bases from J, leaving 12 bases between. CDR3 loop: CASSQGEGGADTQYF. CDR3 in DNA: TGCGCCAGCAGCCAAGGGGAAGGGGGGGCAGATACGCAGTATTTT.

The chain is built from TRBV5-4 and TRBJ2-7; 9 bases are shared with TRBD1. Looked up from germline, CDR1 is SGHNT and CDR2 is YYREEE (reference sequence). V dropped 4 bases and J dropped 2; count of bases not matched to a gene: 10. CDR3 length: 16 residues. CDR3 sequence: CASSTTGGSSPYEQYF. In DNA form, the CDR3 reads TGTGCCAGCAGCACGACAGGGGGTAGTTCGCCCTACGAGCAGTACTTC.

The table lists this clone with a few counts. This chain links TRBV10-3 with TRBJ2-3; possibly TRBD2 for D (5 bases). Germline CDR1 ENHRY, CDR2 SYGVKD. The CDR3 covers 15 residues. The V end was cut by 2 bases, the J end by 0 bases, with 9 bases between. The CDR3 loop is CAISEEWTSTDTQYF. CDR3 bases: TGTGCCATCAGTGAGGAGTGGACTAGCACAGATACGCAGTATTTT.

The chain couples TRBV28 to TRBJ1-5; 7 bases match TRBD1. Trimming removed 6 bases from V and 3 bases from J; junction bases left unmatched: 5. Germline assignment: CDR1 MDHEN and CDR2 SYDVKM. CDR3 size: 14 residues. CDR3 nucleotide sequence: TGTGCCAGCAGACCTGGGACAGTCAATCAGCCCCAGCATTTT. This gives the protein CASRPGTVNQPQHF.

The rearrangement uses TRBV2 and TRBJ2-1; D gene uncertain. Germline CDR1 SNHLY, CDR2 FYNNEI. V lost 5 bases, J lost 1 base, and 9 bases lay in between. This CDR3 has 14 residues. CDR3 residues: CASSQLRSYNEQFF. The CDR3 coding sequence is TGTGCCAGCAGTCAACTTCGGTCCTACAATGAGCAGTTCTTC.

This clone was detected a few times. V and J are TRBV29-1 and TRBJ2-1, with D perhaps TRBD2 (7 bases). The V gene lost 7 bases and the J gene lost 7 bases, with 17 bases spanning the gap. The CDR3 extends over 13 amino acids. Germline CDR1 is SQVTM and CDR2 is ANQGSEA. The CDR3 sequence: CSEDRFGRNEQFF. The CDR3 DNA reads TGCAGCGAAGACAGGTTCGGGAGGAATGAGCAGTTCTTC.

The J gene is TRBJ2-2, the V gene TRBV18; no reliable D call. Deletions cut 0 bases from V and 2 bases from J, with 16 bases between. The length of the CDR3 is 18 residues. The V gene's germline CDR1 is KGHSH and CDR2 LQKENI. The CDR3 DNA reads as TGTGCCAGCTCACCACCAAATTCCGCGACAATTAACACCGGGGAGCTGTTTTTT. Translating it yields CASSPPNSATINTGELFF.

This clone occurred once. The chain employs TRBV4-1 and TRBJ2-7, with 8 bases identical to TRBD2. V shed 3 bases and J 3 bases; nucleotides not matched to a gene: 7. Germline CDR1 is MGHRA and CDR2 is YSYEKL. The CDR3 loop spans 15 amino acids. CDR3 bases: TGCGCCAGCAGCCAGGCCTATAGCGGGGACTACGAGCAGTACTTC. Amino acids: CASSQAYSGDYEQYF.